The T cell receptor (beta chain) described here comes from a study of OX40 agonist ivuxolimab in advanced cancers. Study details: Earlier treatment with anti-PD-1, anti-PD-L1 or anti-CTLA-4 was permitted, and about 40% had received some.

Measured with immunoSEQ multiplex PCR; TCRdb has only the in-frame clones, and not every one. Here the sample spans roughly 75,000 clones, around 82% being singletons. This CDR3 has 14 residues. The ends were cut back, 0 bases at V and 5 bases at J, with 10 bases in the middle. Germline-derived CDR1 and CDR2 are KGHSH and LQKENI. This TCR came from an adult with an advanced solid tumor such as melanoma, head and neck, liver or kidney cancer. This chain uses TRBV18 with TRBJ2-5, with TRBD2 as a possible D gene (5 bases). The sequencing here drew on CD4+ or CD8+ T cells sorted from blood, taken in a trial of the OX40 agonist ivuxolimab. The CDR3 DNA reads as TGTGCCAGCTCACCACCGGCGGGCTGGGAGACCCAGTACTTC. Translated: CASSPPAGWETQYF.